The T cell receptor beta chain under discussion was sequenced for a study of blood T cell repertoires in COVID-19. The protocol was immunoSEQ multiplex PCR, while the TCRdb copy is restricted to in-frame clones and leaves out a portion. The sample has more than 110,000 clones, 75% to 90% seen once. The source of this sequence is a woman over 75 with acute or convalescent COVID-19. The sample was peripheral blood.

CDR3 DNA: TGTGCCAGCAGCTCAAACCGGGACACGGGCGAACTGTTTTTT. Translation: CASSSNRDTGELFF. The J gene is TRBJ1-4, the V gene TRBV5-4, with a weak D call TRBD1 (6 bases). V lost 3 bases to trimming and J lost 12 bases, with 18 bases between them. Germline V gene sequence: CDR1 SGHNT, CDR2 YYREEE (reference sequence). The length of the CDR3 is 14 residues.